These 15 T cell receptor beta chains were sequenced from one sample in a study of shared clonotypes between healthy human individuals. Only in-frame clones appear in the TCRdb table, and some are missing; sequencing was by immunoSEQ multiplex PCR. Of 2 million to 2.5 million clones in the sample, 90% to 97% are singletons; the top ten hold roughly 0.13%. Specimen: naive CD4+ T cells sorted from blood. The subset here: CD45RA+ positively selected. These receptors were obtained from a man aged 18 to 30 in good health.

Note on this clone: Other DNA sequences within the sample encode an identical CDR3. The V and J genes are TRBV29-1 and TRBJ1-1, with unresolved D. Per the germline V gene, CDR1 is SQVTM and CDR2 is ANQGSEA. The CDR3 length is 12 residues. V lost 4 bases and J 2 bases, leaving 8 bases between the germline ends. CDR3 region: CSVAHGNTEAFF. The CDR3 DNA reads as TGCAGCGTTGCACACGGAAACACTGAAGCTTTCTTT.

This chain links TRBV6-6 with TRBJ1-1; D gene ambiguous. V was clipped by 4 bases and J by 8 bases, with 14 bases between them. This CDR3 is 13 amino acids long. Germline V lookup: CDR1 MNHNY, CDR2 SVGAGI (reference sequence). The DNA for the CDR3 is TGTGCCAGCAGTTGGAGTCGTTTAGGAGAAGCTTTCTTT. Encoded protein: CASSWSRLGEAFF.

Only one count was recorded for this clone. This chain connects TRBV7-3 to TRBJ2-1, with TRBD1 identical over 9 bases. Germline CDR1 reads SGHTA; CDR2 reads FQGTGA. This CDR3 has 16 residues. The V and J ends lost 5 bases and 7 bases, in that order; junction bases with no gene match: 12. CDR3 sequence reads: CASSQGWTGEGNEQFF. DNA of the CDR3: TGTGCCAGCAGCCAAGGGTGGACAGGGGAGGGGAATGAGCAGTTCTTC.

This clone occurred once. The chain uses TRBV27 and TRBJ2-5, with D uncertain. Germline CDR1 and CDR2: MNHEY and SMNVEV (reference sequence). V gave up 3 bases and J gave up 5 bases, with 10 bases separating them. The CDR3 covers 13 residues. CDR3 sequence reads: CASSLLTGETQYF. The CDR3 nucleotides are TGTGCCAGCAGTTTGCTAACCGGGGAGACCCAGTACTTC.

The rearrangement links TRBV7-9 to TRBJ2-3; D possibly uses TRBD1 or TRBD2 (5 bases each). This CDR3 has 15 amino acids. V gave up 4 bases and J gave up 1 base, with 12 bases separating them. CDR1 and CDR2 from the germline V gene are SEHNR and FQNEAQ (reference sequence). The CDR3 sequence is CASSSFGAGTDTQYF. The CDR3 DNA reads TGTGCCAGCAGCTCCTTCGGGGCAGGCACAGATACGCAGTATTTT.

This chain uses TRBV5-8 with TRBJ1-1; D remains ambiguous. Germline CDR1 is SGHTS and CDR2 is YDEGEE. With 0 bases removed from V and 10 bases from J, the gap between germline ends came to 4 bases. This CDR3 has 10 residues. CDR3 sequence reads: CASSLDRAFF. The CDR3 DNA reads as TGTGCCAGCAGCTTGGATAGAGCTTTCTTT.

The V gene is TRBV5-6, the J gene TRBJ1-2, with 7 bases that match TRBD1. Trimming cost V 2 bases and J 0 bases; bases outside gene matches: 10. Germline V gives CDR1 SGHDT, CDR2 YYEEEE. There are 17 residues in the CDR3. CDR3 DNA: TGTGCCAGCAGCTTAGTAGACAGGGAGTTAGCTAACTATGGCTACACCTTC. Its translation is CASSLVDRELANYGYTF.

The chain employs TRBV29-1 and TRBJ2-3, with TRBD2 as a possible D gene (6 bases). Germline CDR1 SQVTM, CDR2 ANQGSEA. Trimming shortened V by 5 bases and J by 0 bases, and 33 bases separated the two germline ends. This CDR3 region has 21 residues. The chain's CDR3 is CSVTAMRSWDPEGTSTDTQYF. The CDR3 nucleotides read TGCAGCGTTACAGCGATGCGCTCCTGGGACCCAGAGGGGACTAGCACAGATACGCAGTATTTT.

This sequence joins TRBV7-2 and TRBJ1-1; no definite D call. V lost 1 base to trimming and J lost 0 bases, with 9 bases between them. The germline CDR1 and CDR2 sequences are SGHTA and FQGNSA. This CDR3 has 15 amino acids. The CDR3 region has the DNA TGTGCCAGCAGCTTAGTATTGTCGATGAACACTGAAGCTTTCTTT. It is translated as CASSLVLSMNTEAFF. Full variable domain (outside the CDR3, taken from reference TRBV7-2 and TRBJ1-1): GAGVSQSPSNKVTEKGKDVELRCDPISGHTALYWYRQSLGQGLEFLIYFQGNSAPDKSGLPSDRFSAERTGGSVSTLTIQRTQQEDSAVYLCASSLVLSMNTEAFFGQGTRLTVV.

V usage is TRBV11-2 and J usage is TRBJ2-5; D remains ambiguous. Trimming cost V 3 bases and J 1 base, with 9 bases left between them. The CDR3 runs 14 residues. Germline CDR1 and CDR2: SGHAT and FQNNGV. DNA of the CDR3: TGTGCCAGCAGCTTGAATCTTCTCCAAGAGACCCAGTACTTC. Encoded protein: CASSLNLLQETQYF.

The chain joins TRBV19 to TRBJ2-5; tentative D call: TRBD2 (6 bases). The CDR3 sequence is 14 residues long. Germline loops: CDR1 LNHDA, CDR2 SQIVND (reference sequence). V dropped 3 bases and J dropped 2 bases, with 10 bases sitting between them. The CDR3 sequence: CASSIAGRQETQYF. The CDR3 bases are TGTGCCAGTAGTATTGCGGGAAGGCAAGAGACCCAGTACTTC.

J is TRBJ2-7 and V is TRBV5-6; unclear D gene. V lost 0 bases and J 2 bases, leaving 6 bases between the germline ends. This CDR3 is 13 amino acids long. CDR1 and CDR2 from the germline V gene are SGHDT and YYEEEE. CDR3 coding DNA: TGTGCCAGCAGCTTGGCCACAGCCTACGAGCAGTACTTC. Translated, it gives CASSLATAYEQYF.

The CDR3 is CASSEQGRSTDTQYF. CDR3 DNA: TGTGCCAGTAGTGAGCAGGGTAGGAGTACAGATACGCAGTATTTT. The chain combines TRBV19 with TRBJ2-3; D is possibly TRBD1 (5 bases). Per germline, CDR1 LNHDA and CDR2 SQIVND (reference sequence). With 5 bases removed from V and 3 bases from J, the gap between germline ends came to 15 bases. There are 15 residues in the CDR3.

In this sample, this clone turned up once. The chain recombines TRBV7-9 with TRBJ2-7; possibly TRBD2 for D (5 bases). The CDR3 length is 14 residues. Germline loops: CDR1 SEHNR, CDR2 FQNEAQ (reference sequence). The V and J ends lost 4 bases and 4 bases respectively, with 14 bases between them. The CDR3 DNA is TGTGCCAGCAGCTCCGGGATAGTAATGTACGAGCAGTACTTC. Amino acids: CASSSGIVMYEQYF.

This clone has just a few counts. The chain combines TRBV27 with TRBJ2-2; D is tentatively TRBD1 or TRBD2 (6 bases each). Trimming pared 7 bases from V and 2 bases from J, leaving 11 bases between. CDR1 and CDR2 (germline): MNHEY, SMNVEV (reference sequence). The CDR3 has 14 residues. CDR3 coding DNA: TGTGCCAGCAAGGGCGGGACAAACACCGGGGAGCTGTTTTTT. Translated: CASKGGTNTGELFF.